A selection of T cell receptor beta chains follows, all from one sample in a study of control samples from healthy donors and cancer patients. Sequenced by immunoSEQ multiplex PCR; TCRdb stores in-frame clones only, minus some. Of some 150,000 clones listed, about 93% were seen once; the top ten hold 2% to 2.5%. The sequencing sample was made of blood. These receptors originate from a man aged 50 or older in good health. The CDR3 runs from the conserved cysteine through the conserved F or W. Fields, in order: CDR3 DNA, CDR3 protein, D gene, V gene, J gene, CDR3 length. The D gene is left open where the match is weak.

DNA: TGTGCCAGCAGCTATGACAGGGCCCACGAGCAGTACTTC
CDR3: CASSYDRAHEQYF
D: TRBD1
V: TRBV11-2
J: TRBJ2-7
length: 13

DNA: TGTGCCACCACAGGGGCCACAGGGATGAACTATGGCTACACCTTC
CDR3: CATTGATGMNYGYTF
D: TRBD1
V: TRBV6-5
J: TRBJ1-2
length: 15

DNA: TGTGCCAGCAGCGTACGCCCGTGGGCTAGCGGGAGTCCGGAGACCCAGTACTTC
CDR3: CASSVRPWASGSPETQYF
D: TRBD2
V: TRBV9
J: TRBJ2-5
length: 18

DNA: TGCGCCAGCAGCGTGGACTCCTATGGCTACACCTTC
CDR3: CASSVDSYGYTF
D: -
V: TRBV5-1
J: TRBJ1-2
length: 12

DNA: TGTGCCAGCAGTTTAGAGAGCACCGTCCCGGGCGGCTACACCTTC
CDR3: CASSLESTVPGGYTF
D: -
V: TRBV27
J: TRBJ1-2
length: 15

DNA: TGTGCCAGCAGTTCCCCTTTTGAGTTGCGGGGCACAGATACGCAGTATTTT
CDR3: CASSSPFELRGTDTQYF
D: -
V: TRBV28
J: TRBJ2-3
length: 17

DNA: TGTGCCAGCATCCATTGGACTAGCGGGAGTGGCACAGATACGCAGTATTTT
CDR3: CASIHWTSGSGTDTQYF
D: -
V: TRBV21-1
J: TRBJ2-3
length: 17

DNA: TGTGCCAGCAGCCAAACATTCGGGGAGCAGTACTTC
CDR3: CASSQTFGEQYF
D: -
V: TRBV14
J: TRBJ2-7
length: 12

DNA: TGTGCCAGCAGCCCGGGACTAGCGCTCTCTGGGGCCAACGTCCTGACTTTC
CDR3: CASSPGLALSGANVLTF
D: TRBD2
V: TRBV5-4
J: TRBJ2-6
length: 17

DNA: TGTGCCAGCAGTCAAAGAGAGAGGCCCTTCTCTGGAAACACCATATATTTT
CDR3: CASSQRERPFSGNTIYF
D: -
V: TRBV6-6
J: TRBJ1-3
length: 17

DNA: TGTGCCAGCAGTGAAGCTGGGCCGGCAGGGGGCCCCCAAGAGACCCAGTACTTC
CDR3: CASSEAGPAGGPQETQYF
D: TRBD1
V: TRBV6-1
J: TRBJ2-5
length: 18

DNA: TGTGCCAGCAGCCAAGATCTGCGAGGGACAGATACGCAGTATTTT
CDR3: CASSQDLRGTDTQYF
D: -
V: TRBV3-1/TRBV3-2
J: TRBJ2-3
length: 15

DNA: TGCGCCAGCAGCGCCGGGACGGACTACGAGCAGTACTTC
CDR3: CASSAGTDYEQYF
D: -
V: TRBV10-1
J: TRBJ2-7
length: 13

DNA: TGTGCCAGCAGCCAAGGGGGAAGTCGGCAGTACTTC
CDR3: CASSQGGSRQYF
D: -
V: TRBV14
J: TRBJ2-7
length: 12

DNA: TGCGCCAGCAGTGACAACAGAAACACCATATATTTT
CDR3: CASSDNRNTIYF
D: -
V: TRBV10-1
J: TRBJ1-3
length: 12

DNA: TGCAGCTTCCGAGGAGTTGGGACAGATACGCAGTATTTT
CDR3: CSFRGVGTDTQYF
D: -
V: TRBV29-1
J: TRBJ2-3
length: 13

DNA: TGTGCCAGCAGCCCAGGGGGCTACGAGCAGTACTTC
CDR3: CASSPGGYEQYF
D: TRBD1
V: TRBV3-1/TRBV3-2
J: TRBJ2-7
length: 12

DNA: TGCGCCAGCACCTCGTCTCTGAACACTGAAGCTTTCTTT
CDR3: CASTSSLNTEAFF
D: -
V: TRBV5-1
J: TRBJ1-1
length: 13

DNA: TGCGCCAGCAGCTTGGCCGCTATCCAAGAGACCCAGTACTTC
CDR3: CASSLAAIQETQYF
D: -
V: TRBV5-1
J: TRBJ2-5
length: 14

DNA: TGCAGCGCCGTCGAAGGGATCGACACTGAAGCTTTCTTT
CDR3: CSAVEGIDTEAFF
D: -
V: TRBV29-1
J: TRBJ1-1
length: 13

DNA: TGCGCCAGCAGCCCCGGGACAGTTAATTCACCCCTCCACTTT
CDR3: CASSPGTVNSPLHF
D: TRBD1
V: TRBV5-1
J: TRBJ1-6
length: 14

DNA: TGTGCCAGCAGTTACATGGGGGCTGAAGCTTTCTTT
CDR3: CASSYMGAEAFF
D: -
V: TRBV6-6
J: TRBJ1-1
length: 12